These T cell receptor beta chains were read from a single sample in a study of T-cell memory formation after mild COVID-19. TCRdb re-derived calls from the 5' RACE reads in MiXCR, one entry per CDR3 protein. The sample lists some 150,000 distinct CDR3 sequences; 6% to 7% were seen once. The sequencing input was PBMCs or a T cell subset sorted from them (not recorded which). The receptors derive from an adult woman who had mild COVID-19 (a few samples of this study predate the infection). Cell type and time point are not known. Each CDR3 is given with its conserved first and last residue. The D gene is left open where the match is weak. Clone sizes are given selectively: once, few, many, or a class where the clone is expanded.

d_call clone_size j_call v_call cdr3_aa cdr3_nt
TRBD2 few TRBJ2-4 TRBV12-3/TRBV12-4 CASRLRPGTSQNIQYF TGTGCCAGCAGGTTAAGACCCGGGACTAGCCAAAACATTCAGTACTTC
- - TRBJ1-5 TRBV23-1 CASSQWDGAHQPQHF TGCGCCAGCAGTCAATGGGATGGGGCCCATCAGCCCCAGCATTTT
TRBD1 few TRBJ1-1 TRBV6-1 CASSERTGGRSTEAFF TGTGCCAGCAGTGAGCGGACAGGGGGCCGATCGACTGAAGCTTTCTTT
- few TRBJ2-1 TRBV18 CASSPPGGRDNYNEQFF TGTGCCAGCTCACCACCGGGGGGCAGGGATAACTACAATGAGCAGTTCTTC
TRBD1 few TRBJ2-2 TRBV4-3 CASSPGTAKYTGELFF TGCGCCAGCAGCCCGGGGACAGCTAAATACACCGGGGAGCTGTTTTTT
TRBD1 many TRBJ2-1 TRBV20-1 CSARRTGSLDEQFF TGCAGTGCTAGAAGGACAGGGTCTTTGGATGAGCAGTTCTTC
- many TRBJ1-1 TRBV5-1 CASSLPDLGTEAFF TGCGCCAGCAGCTTGCCAGACCTTGGGACTGAAGCTTTCTTT
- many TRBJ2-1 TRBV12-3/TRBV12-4 CASSLGRHSYNEQFF TGTGCCAGCAGTTTAGGACGCCACTCCTACAATGAGCAGTTCTTC
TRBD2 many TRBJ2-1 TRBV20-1 CSARDGRLAGGYNEQFF TGCAGTGCTAGAGACGGGAGACTAGCGGGGGGGTACAATGAGCAGTTCTTC
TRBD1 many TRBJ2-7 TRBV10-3 CAISGGQGSYEQYF TGTGCCATCAGCGGGGGACAGGGCTCCTACGAGCAGTACTTC
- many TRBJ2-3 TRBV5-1 CASSSSGAKADTQYF TGCGCCAGCAGCTCATCCGGGGCTAAGGCAGATACGCAGTATTTT
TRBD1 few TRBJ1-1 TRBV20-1 CSARQGAGDTEAFF TGCAGTGCTCGACAGGGGGCGGGGGACACTGAAGCTTTCTTT
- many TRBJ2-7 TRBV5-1 CASSNSYEQYF TGCGCCAGCTCAAATTCCTACGAGCAGTACTTC
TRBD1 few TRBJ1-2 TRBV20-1 CSAIYSQGGYGYTF TGCAGTGCTATTTATTCGCAGGGGGGCTATGGCTACACCTTC
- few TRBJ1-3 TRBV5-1 CASSLVGSSGHSGNTIYF TGCGCCAGCAGCTTGGTAGGGTCCAGCGGGCACTCTGGAAACACCATATATTTT
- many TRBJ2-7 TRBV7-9 CASSGGGSSYEQYF TGTGCCAGCAGCGGCGGCGGTAGCTCCTACGAGCAGTACTTC
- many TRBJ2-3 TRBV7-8 CASSPQPPYPDTQYF TGTGCCAGCAGCCCCCAGCCCCCGTACCCAGATACGCAGTATTTT
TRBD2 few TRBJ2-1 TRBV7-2 CASSYHLAGGREQFF TGTGCCAGCAGCTACCATCTAGCGGGGGGGCGTGAGCAGTTCTTC
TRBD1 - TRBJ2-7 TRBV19 CASNPPGQVNEQYF TGTGCCAGTAACCCTCCGGGACAGGTAAACGAGCAGTACTTC
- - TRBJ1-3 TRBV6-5 CASSYDKVSGNTIYF TGTGCCAGCAGTTACGACAAGGTCTCTGGAAACACCATATATTTT
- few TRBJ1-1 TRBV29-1 CSVLKKYSVESEAFF TGCAGCGTTTTAAAAAAATACAGCGTCGAGTCTGAAGCTTTCTTT
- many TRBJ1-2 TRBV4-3 CASSQALTNYGYTF TGCGCCAGCAGCCAAGCCTTAACTAACTATGGCTACACCTTC
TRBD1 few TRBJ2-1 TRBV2 CASTETGRLSWSGEQFF TGTGCCAGCACTGAGACAGGGAGACTAAGCTGGAGTGGTGAGCAGTTCTTC
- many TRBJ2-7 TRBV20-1 CSAIVGGARNEQYF TGCAGTGCTATAGTAGGGGGGGCTAGGAACGAGCAGTACTTC
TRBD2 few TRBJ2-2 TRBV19 CASSIARLAGVPTGELFF TGTGCCAGTAGTATAGCGCGACTAGCGGGAGTTCCCACCGGGGAGCTGTTTTTT
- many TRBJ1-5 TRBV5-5 CASSLEGAPRQPQHF TGTGCCAGCAGCTTGGAAGGGGCCCCCCGACAGCCCCAGCATTTT
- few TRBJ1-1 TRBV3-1 CASSRGDGWNTEAFF TGTGCCAGCAGCCGGGGGGACGGTTGGAACACTGAAGCTTTCTTT
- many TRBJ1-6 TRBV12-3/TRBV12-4 CASSLGGNSPLHF TGTGCCAGCAGTTTAGGAGGGAATTCACCCCTCCACTTT
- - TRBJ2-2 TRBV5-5 CASSGPGLNTGELFF TGTGCCAGCAGCGGGCCGGGTCTAAACACCGGGGAGCTGTTTTTT
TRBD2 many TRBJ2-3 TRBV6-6 CASSYSLAGQTDTQYF TGTGCCAGCAGTTACTCGCTAGCGGGCCAGACAGATACGCAGTATTTT
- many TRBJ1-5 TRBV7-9 CASSPDGSQPQHF TGTGCCAGCAGCCCAGACGGGAGTCAGCCCCAGCATTTT
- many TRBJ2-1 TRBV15 CATSRELLEIQFF TGTGCCACCAGCAGAGAGCTCCTAGAGATTCAGTTCTTC
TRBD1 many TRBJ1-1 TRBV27 CASSFRQGAAEAFF TGTGCCAGCAGTTTTCGACAGGGGGCCGCTGAAGCTTTCTTT
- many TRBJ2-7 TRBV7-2 CASSPAYEQYF TGTGCCAGCAGCCCTGCGTACGAGCAGTACTTC
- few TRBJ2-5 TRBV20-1 CSARLVVETQYF TGCAGTGCTAGACTGGTAGTAGAGACCCAGTACTTC
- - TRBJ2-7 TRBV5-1 CASSLGMGDEQYF TGCGCCAGCAGCTTGGGAATGGGCGATGAGCAGTACTTC
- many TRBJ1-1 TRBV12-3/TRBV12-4 CASTPGGPATEAFF TGTGCCAGCACCCCCGGGGGGCCTGCCACTGAAGCTTTCTTT
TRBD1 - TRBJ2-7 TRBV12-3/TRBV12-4 CASSSLGTGANEQYF TGTGCCAGCAGTTCACTAGGGACAGGGGCGAACGAGCAGTACTTC
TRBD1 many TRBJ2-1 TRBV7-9 CASRQDGTAYNEQFF TGTGCCAGCAGACAAGACGGGACAGCCTACAATGAGCAGTTCTTC
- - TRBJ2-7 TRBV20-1 CSAFRDYEQYF TGCAGTGCCTTCCGCGATTACGAGCAGTACTTC